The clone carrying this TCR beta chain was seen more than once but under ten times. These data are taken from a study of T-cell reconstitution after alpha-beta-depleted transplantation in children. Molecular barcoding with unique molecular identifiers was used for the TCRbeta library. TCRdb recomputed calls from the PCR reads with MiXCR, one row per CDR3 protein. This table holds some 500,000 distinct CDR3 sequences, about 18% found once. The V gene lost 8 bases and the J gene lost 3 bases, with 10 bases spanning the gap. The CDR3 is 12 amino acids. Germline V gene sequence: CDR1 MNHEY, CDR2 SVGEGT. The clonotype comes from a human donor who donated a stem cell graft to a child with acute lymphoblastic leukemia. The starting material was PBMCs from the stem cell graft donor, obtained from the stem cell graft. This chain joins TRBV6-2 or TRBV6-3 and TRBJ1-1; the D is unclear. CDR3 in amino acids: CASRTLYTEAFF. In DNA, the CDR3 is TGTGCCAGCCGGACCTTGTACACTGAAGCTTTCTTT.